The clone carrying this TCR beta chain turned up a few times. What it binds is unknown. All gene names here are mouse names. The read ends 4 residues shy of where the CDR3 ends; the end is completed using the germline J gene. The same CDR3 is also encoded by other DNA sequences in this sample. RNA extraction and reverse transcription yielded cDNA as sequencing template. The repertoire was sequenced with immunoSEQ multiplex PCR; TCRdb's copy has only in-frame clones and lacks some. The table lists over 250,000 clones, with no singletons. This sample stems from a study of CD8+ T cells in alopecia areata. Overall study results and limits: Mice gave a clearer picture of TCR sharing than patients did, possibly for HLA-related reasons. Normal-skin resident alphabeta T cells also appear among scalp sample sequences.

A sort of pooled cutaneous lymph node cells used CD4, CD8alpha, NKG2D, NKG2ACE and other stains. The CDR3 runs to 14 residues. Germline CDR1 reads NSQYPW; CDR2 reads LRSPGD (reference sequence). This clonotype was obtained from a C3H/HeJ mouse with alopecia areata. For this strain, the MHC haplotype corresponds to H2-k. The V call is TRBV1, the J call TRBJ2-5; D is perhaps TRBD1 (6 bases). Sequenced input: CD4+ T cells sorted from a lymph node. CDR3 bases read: TGCACCTGCAGTGCAGGCAGGGGAAGGGAC. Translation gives CTCSAGRGRD. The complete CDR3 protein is CTCSAGRGRDTQYF.